This passage covers 27 T cell receptor beta chains from one sample sequenced in a study of blood T cell repertoires in COVID-19 (dated by TCRdb to 2020 to 2021). The method was the immunoSEQ multiplex PCR assay. In its TCRdb copy, this immuneACCESS table keeps in-frame sequences only and misses some clones. Where compared with another copy, unresolved V genes explain less than half of these, and the others have no known cause. In all, the sample holds over 450,000 clones, and about 89% of those were seen once. Of the sample, 7.8% falls within the top ten clones. Sequencing was performed on peripheral blood. Receptor source: a woman in her fifties or sixties with COVID-19, enrolled during active disease.

The rearrangement uses TRBV30 and TRBJ1-2; D gene ambiguous. Germline V gene data show CDR1 as GTSNPN and CDR2 as SVGIG (reference sequence). V lost 4 bases, J lost 6 bases, and 15 bases lay in between. The CDR3 has 13 amino acids. CDR3 loop: CAWIGSDSNGYTF. DNA of the CDR3: TGTGCCTGGATAGGGTCGGACTCTAATGGCTACACCTTC. Supplemented by reference TRBV30 and TRBJ1-2, the full variable domain reads SQTIHQWPATLVQPVGSPLSLECTVEGTSNPNLYWYRQAAGRGLQLLFYSVGIGQISSEVPQNLSASRPQDRQFILSSKKLLLSDSGFYLCAWIGSDSNGYTFGSGTRLTVV.

The chain employs TRBV3-1 (or the pseudogene TRBV3-2) and TRBJ1-1; D gene ambiguous. Germline CDR1 LGHDT, CDR2 YNNKEL (reference sequence). Trimming removed 6 bases at V and 8 bases at J, with 19 bases between. The CDR3 loop spans 14 amino acids. CDR3 amino acids: CASSHTPRALEAFF. CDR3 coding DNA: TGTGCCAGCAGTCACACCCCGAGGGCCTTAGAAGCTTTCTTT.

The rearrangement joins TRBV19 to TRBJ1-1; D unresolved. Germline V CDR1 and CDR2: LNHDA, SQIVND (reference sequence). CDR3 length: 12 amino acids. V lost 5 bases to trimming and J lost 7 bases, with 11 bases between them. Written as DNA, the CDR3 is TGTGCCAGTAGTCTTCCGAGAGGTGAAGCTTTCTTT. Its translation is CASSLPRGEAFF.

Here the CDR3 reads CATSPMGWGGGTDTQYF. In DNA form, the CDR3 reads TGTGCCACCAGTCCTATGGGCTGGGGGGGTGGCACAGATACGCAGTATTTT. This rearrangement joins TRBV24-1 to TRBJ2-3; 7 nucleotides line up with TRBD2. The CDR3 has 17 amino acids. CDR1 KGHDR and CDR2 SFDVKD come from the germline V gene. The V gene end was trimmed by 6 bases and the J gene end by 1 base; junction bases not matched to a gene: 12.

The chain is built from TRBV30 and TRBJ1-2, with 9 positions matching TRBD1. With V trimmed by 3 bases and J by 5 bases, 16 bases remained unmatched. The CDR3 sequence is 17 residues long. Per germline, CDR1 GTSNPN and CDR2 SVGIG (reference sequence). For the CDR3, the DNA is TGTGCCTGGAGACTGAGTGGGGGGACAGGGTTGGGATATGGCTACACCTTC. Its translation: CAWRLSGGTGLGYGYTF.

V gene TRBV24-1 combines with J gene TRBJ1-2, with a possible D match to TRBD1 (6 bases). Trimming removed 11 bases from V and 3 bases from J, with 27 bases in between. CDR1 is KGHDR and CDR2 is SFDVKD in the germline V gene. This CDR3 is built from 17 residues. The CDR3 DNA reads TGTGCCATCCTTCTGTCGACGAGAACACAGGGCTACTATGGCTACACCTTC. Translated, it gives CAILLSTRTQGYYGYTF.

This clone was seen only a few times. The V and J genes are TRBV12-3 or TRBV12-4 and TRBJ1-2, with D uncertain. This CDR3 is built from 13 residues. V shed 5 bases and J shed 4 bases, with 11 bases lying between them. CDR3 nucleotide sequence: TGTGCCAGCAGTCCTAGCCTTTCCTATGGCTACACCTTC. Encoded protein: CASSPSLSYGYTF.

This clone appeared a few times. The rearrangement uses TRBV5-4 and TRBJ1-2; 10 bases are a match to TRBD1. The CDR3 has 14 amino acids. Germline-derived CDR1 and CDR2 are SGHNT and YYREEE (reference sequence). The trim removed 3 bases at V and 8 bases at J, leaving 7 bases unmatched. The CDR3 sequence is CASSWDRGGQGYTF. CDR3 nucleotides: TGTGCCAGCAGCTGGGACAGGGGTGGACAAGGCTACACCTTC.

The V call is TRBV30, the J call TRBJ2-1; TRBD2 matches 7 bases. The J segment lost 4 bases and the V segment lost 6 bases, leaving 9 bases of the junction unmatched. Germline V gives CDR1 GTSNPN, CDR2 SVGIG (reference sequence). The CDR3 runs 14 residues. The CDR3 here is CACYSAGNYNEQFF. DNA of the CDR3: TGTGCCTGTTACTCAGCGGGGAATTACAATGAGCAGTTCTTC. Drawing the rest from reference TRBV30 and TRBJ2-1, the complete variable domain is SQTIHQWPATLVQPVGSPLSLECTVEGTSNPNLYWYRQAAGRGLQLLFYSVGIGQISSEVPQNLSASRPQDRQFILSSKKLLLSDSGFYLCACYSAGNYNEQFFGPGTRLTVL.

The V and J genes are TRBV5-4 and TRBJ2-7, with 8 bases that match TRBD1. Germline V lookup: CDR1 SGHNT, CDR2 YYREEE (reference sequence). V dropped 0 bases and J dropped 5; count of bases not matched to a gene: 4. CDR3 size: 14 residues. CDR3 sequence: CASSLGQGANEQYF. In DNA form, the CDR3 reads TGTGCCAGCAGCTTGGGGCAGGGGGCAAACGAGCAGTACTTC.

The CDR3 loop is CASSQTGNNQPQHF. CDR3 DNA: TGTGCCAGCTCACAAACAGGAAACAATCAGCCCCAGCATTTT. The chain uses TRBV18 and TRBJ1-5; perhaps TRBD1 as D (5 bases). The germline CDR1 and CDR2 sequences are KGHSH and LQKENI. V lost 4 bases and J 3 bases, leaving 10 bases between the germline ends. This CDR3 spans 14 amino acids.

This clone was picked up one time. The sample contains more than one DNA sequence encoding this CDR3. V and J are TRBV28 and TRBJ1-2; possibly TRBD1 for D (6 bases). Germline values: CDR1 MDHEN, CDR2 SYDVKM. The CDR3 totals 13 residues. Between the trimmed V and J ends, which lost 5 bases and 4 bases, there was a span of 11 bases. As DNA, the CDR3 is TGTGCCAGCAGTCTACAGGGAAGCTATGGCTACACCTTC. Its protein is CASSLQGSYGYTF.

The chain combines TRBV28 with TRBJ2-1, with D possibly being TRBD2 (5 bases). CDR1 and CDR2 from the germline V gene are MDHEN and SYDVKM. V was cut by 2 bases and J by 10 bases, with 9 bases left in between. This CDR3 has 12 residues. The CDR3 reads CASSLEGREQFF. DNA for the CDR3: TGTGCCAGCAGTTTAGAGGGCAGGGAGCAGTTCTTC.

Details on this clone: Other DNA sequences of this sample code for an identical CDR3. The chain couples TRBV6-5 to TRBJ1-5, with 11 nucleotides matching TRBD1. Germline CDR1 MNHEY, CDR2 SVGAGI. CDR3 length: 14 residues. J lost 6 bases, V lost 5 bases, and 3 bases had no gene match. CDR3: CASSPGQGGQPQHF. The CDR3 bases are TGTGCCAGCAGTCCGGGACAGGGGGGTCAGCCCCAGCATTTT.

The J gene is TRBJ2-1, the V gene TRBV24-1; D is unclear. Trimming took off 1 base at V and 7 bases at J, with 4 bases between the two ends. This CDR3 comprises 12 residues. CDR1 KGHDR and CDR2 SFDVKD come from the germline V gene. The CDR3 nucleotides read TGTGCCACCAGTGATTTCCGTAATGAGCAGTTCTTC. This translates into CATSDFRNEQFF.

This clone has only one observation. The chain combines TRBV12-3 or TRBV12-4 with TRBJ1-5; the D gene is possibly TRBD1 (6 bases). Trimming left V 3 bases short and J 7 bases short, with 10 bases between. The CDR3 spans 13 residues. CDR3 region: CASSFRGAQPQHF. The CDR3 DNA is TGTGCCAGCAGTTTTCGGGGGGCACAGCCCCAGCATTTT.

This clone was counted ten times or more. The chain carries TRBV11-2 and TRBJ2-1; a possible D gene is TRBD1 (5 bases). The CDR3 has 12 amino acids. V lost 4 bases and J lost 9, with 10 bases in between. CDR1 SGHAT and CDR2 FQNNGV come from the germline V gene. CDR3: CASSSIDSEQFF. The CDR3 region has the DNA TGTGCCAGCAGCTCGATCGACAGTGAGCAGTTCTTC.

This chain links TRBV5-3 with TRBJ2-5, with D possibly matching TRBD2 (5 bases). TRBV5-3 is placed among ORFs of uncertain function. V dropped 6 bases and J dropped 2 bases, with 11 bases sitting between them. The CDR3 extends over 13 amino acids. CDR3 loop: CARKGDPQETQYF. DNA for the CDR3: TGTGCCAGAAAGGGAGACCCGCAAGAGACCCAGTACTTC.

DNA for the CDR3: TGTGCCAGCTCACTCCAGGGCAATCAGCCCCAGCATTTT. It specifies CASSLQGNQPQHF. This rearrangement joins TRBV18 to TRBJ1-5; no reliable D call. CDR1 is KGHSH and CDR2 is LQKENI in the germline V gene. The length of the CDR3 is 13 residues. Deletions cut 4 bases from V and 2 bases from J, with 6 bases between.

CDR3 region: CATSDPGLAGGPDTNEQFF. The CDR3 region has the DNA TGTGCCACCAGTGACCCCGGACTAGCGGGGGGGCCAGATACCAATGAGCAGTTCTTC. The rearrangement joins TRBV24-1 to TRBJ2-1, with 15 nucleotides matching TRBD2. The CDR3 consists of 19 residues. Germline assignment: CDR1 KGHDR and CDR2 SFDVKD. Trimming took 4 bases from V and 6 from J; bases not matched to a gene: 12.

The chain is built from TRBV2 and TRBJ2-3; TRBD2 matches at 8 bases. From germline, CDR1 is SNHLY and CDR2 FYNNEI. The V and J ends lost 7 bases and 1 base, in that order; junction bases with no gene match: 10. CDR3 size: 16 residues. For the CDR3, the DNA is TGTGCCAGCAAATTCCGGGGGGGCCAGGGCACAGATACGCAGTATTTT. Protein sequence: CASKFRGGQGTDTQYF.

The V gene is TRBV9, the J gene TRBJ2-1; 7 nucleotides align to TRBD2. CDR1 is SGDLS and CDR2 is YYNGEE in the germline V gene. V lost 0 bases, J lost 1 base, and 10 bases stayed unmatched. This CDR3 has 18 amino acids. DNA of the CDR3: TGTGCCAGCAGCGTAGTTGGAGGCAGGGAGGGGTCCTACAATGAGCAGTTCTTC. Protein: CASSVVGGREGSYNEQFF.

CDR3 region: CASSSGTVEAFF. In DNA form, the CDR3 reads TGTGCCAGCAGCTCCGGGACAGTGGAAGCTTTCTTT. This chain connects TRBV6-2 or TRBV6-3 to TRBJ1-1, with 7 bases that match TRBD1. The germline gives CDR1 MNHEY, CDR2 SVGEGT. V shed 6 bases, J shed 8 bases, and the junction held 6 bases outside the gene matches. The CDR3 length is 12 residues.

A single count supports this clone. The V gene is TRBV6-5, the J gene TRBJ2-1, with 9 nucleotides matching TRBD2. J lost 1 base, V lost 8 bases, and 6 bases had no gene match. The germline gives CDR1 MNHEY, CDR2 SVGAGI. The CDR3 runs to 15 residues. The CDR3, as DNA: TGTGCCAGCCCCCGTAGCGGGGGATCCTACAATGAGCAGTTCTTC. It translates to CASPRSGGSYNEQFF.

The chain links TRBV29-1 to TRBJ2-4, with a weak D call TRBD1 (5 bases). V lost 4 bases and J 5 bases, leaving 12 bases between the germline ends. There are 13 residues in the CDR3. In germline, CDR1 is SQVTM, CDR2 ANQGSEA. The CDR3 DNA follows: TGCAGCGTTGTGGGGCAGGGTCAAAACATTCAGTACTTC. This codes for CSVVGQGQNIQYF.

The J gene is TRBJ2-1, the V gene TRBV6-2 or TRBV6-3; the match to TRBD2 covers 10 bases. Germline V gives CDR1 MNHEY, CDR2 SVGEGT. The V gene end was trimmed by 6 bases and the J gene end by 5 bases; junction bases not matched to a gene: 7. The CDR3 runs to 15 residues. The CDR3 DNA is TGTGCCAGCAGCTTAGCGGGGGGTCAGAACAATGAGCAGTTCTTC. Its protein is CASSLAGGQNNEQFF.

The rearrangement uses TRBV24-1 and TRBJ1-1; TRBD1 matches at 9 bases. This CDR3 region has 15 residues. V gave up 4 bases and J gave up 6 bases; unmatched junction bases: 8. CDR1 and CDR2 from the germline V gene are KGHDR and SFDVKD. CDR3 region: CATSDPRTGESEAFF. In nucleotides, the CDR3 is TGTGCCACCAGTGACCCTCGGACAGGGGAGTCTGAAGCTTTCTTT.